The 24 T cell receptor beta chains given below trace back to one sample, sequenced in a study of T cell responses to AZD1222 COVID-19 vaccine. Data came from immunoSEQ multiplex PCR; TCRdb stores just in-frame clones and leaves some out. The sample shows roughly 140,000 clones, over 85% of them seen only once. Sequenced here: peripheral blood, sampled on day 0 of AZD1222 vaccination. These receptor sequences come from an adult in good health.

The gene calls are TRBV6-5 and TRBJ1-5; no firm D call. CDR1 and CDR2 (germline): MNHEY, SVGAGI. The CDR3 is 16 residues long. The V and J ends lost 4 bases and 0 bases respectively, with 13 bases between them. CDR3 nucleotides: TGTGCCAGCAGTTTGTCACCCAATCATAGCAATCAGCCCCAGCATTTT. Protein sequence: CASSLSPNHSNQPQHF.

This chain joins TRBV11-2 and TRBJ2-7, with TRBD1 identical over 7 bases. Per the germline V gene, CDR1 is SGHAT and CDR2 is FQNNGV. The trim removed 5 bases at V and 9 bases at J, leaving 25 bases unmatched. This CDR3 is 18 amino acids long. CDR3 in amino acids: CASSASLQGGPMTIGQYF. The DNA for the CDR3 is TGTGCCAGCAGCGCCTCCCTTCAAGGGGGCCCCATGACGATCGGGCAGTACTTC.

The chain couples TRBV6-5 to TRBJ2-1; D possibly corresponds to TRBD2 (6 bases). The CDR3 totals 14 residues. V dropped 1 base and J dropped 9 bases, with 13 bases sitting between them. The germline V gene has CDR1 MNHEY and CDR2 SVGAGI. The CDR3 is CASSYYQAGGEQFF. CDR3 in DNA: TGTGCCAGCAGTTACTACCAGGCCGGGGGTGAGCAGTTCTTC.

V gene TRBV27 combines with J gene TRBJ1-6; D call uncertain. Germline V CDR1 and CDR2: MNHEY, SMNVEV (reference sequence). Trimming cost V 2 bases and J 15 bases, with 14 bases left between them. The CDR3 is made up of 13 amino acids. CDR3 region: CASSLTPFVLLHF. As DNA, the CDR3 is TGTGCCAGCAGTTTAACACCATTTGTACTCCTCCACTTT.

This clone was observed a single time. The chain recombines TRBV3-1 (or the pseudogene TRBV3-2) with TRBJ2-3; 7 bases are shared with TRBD2. J was trimmed by 9 bases and V by 1 base; bases with no gene match: 1. This CDR3 is 12 amino acids long. The germline V gene has CDR1 LGHDT and CDR2 YNNKEL (reference sequence). The chain's CDR3 is CASSQVGGTQYF. CDR3 DNA sequence: TGTGCCAGCAGCCAAGTCGGGGGGACGCAGTATTTT.

This clone appeared once. The chain has TRBV28 and TRBJ2-1; D is perhaps TRBD1 (5 bases). The CDR3 loop spans 16 amino acids. Germline values: CDR1 MDHEN, CDR2 SYDVKM. V was cut by 6 bases and J by 0 bases, with 15 bases left in between. The CDR3 DNA is TGTGCCAGCAGGCACGGAGACAGAGGCTCCTACAATGAGCAGTTCTTC. It specifies CASRHGDRGSYNEQFF.

The V and J genes are TRBV5-5 and TRBJ2-7; D unresolved. The CDR3 sequence is 14 residues long. Germline loops: CDR1 SGHKS, CDR2 YYEKEE (reference sequence). The V gene lost 0 bases and the J gene lost 0 bases, with 7 bases spanning the gap. The DNA of the CDR3 is TGTGCCAGCAGCTTGGAAAAGATCTCCTACGAGCAGTACTTC. Protein: CASSLEKISYEQYF.

The chain joins TRBV7-8 to TRBJ1-2, with D perhaps TRBD1 (6 bases). Trimming removed 0 bases at V and 8 bases at J, with 16 bases between. Germline assignment: CDR1 SGHVS and CDR2 FQNEAQ. CDR3 length equals 15 residues. In nucleotides, the CDR3 is TGTGCCAGCAGCTTAGCCAGGGGTGGATTTTCGGGCTACACCTTC. Encoded protein: CASSLARGGFSGYTF.

The chain employs TRBV5-1 and TRBJ1-1, with D perhaps TRBD1 (6 bases). CDR3 length: 14 residues. V was clipped by 0 bases and J by 3 bases, with 9 bases between them. The germline V gene encodes CDR1 SGHRS and CDR2 YFSETQ. CDR3 region: CASSLAGEDTEAFF. CDR3 in DNA: TGCGCCAGCAGCTTGGCAGGGGAGGACACTGAAGCTTTCTTT.

The gene calls are TRBV6-1 and TRBJ2-1; D might be TRBD1 (5 bases). This CDR3 has 13 amino acids. Germline-derived CDR1 and CDR2 are MNHNS and SASEGT. Trimming shortened V by 2 bases and J by 11 bases, and 13 bases separated the two germline ends. DNA of the CDR3: TGTGCCAGCAGTGAATCGGGCAGGGCACAGCAGTTCTTC. This sequence encodes CASSESGRAQQFF.

CDR3 amino acids: CASSPPEDSPLHF. The CDR3 DNA is TGTGCCAGCTCACCACCCGAGGATTCACCCCTCCACTTT. This chain links TRBV18 with TRBJ1-6; D call uncertain. The CDR3 contains 13 residues. Germline V lookup: CDR1 KGHSH, CDR2 LQKENI. V was trimmed by 0 bases and J by 8 bases, leaving 5 bases between them. The whole variable domain, remainder taken from reference TRBV18 and TRBJ1-6, is NAGVMQNPRHLVRRRGQEARLRCSPMKGHSHVYWYRQLPEEGLKFMVYLQKENIIDESGMPKERFSAEFPKEGPSILRIQQVVRGDSAAYFCASSPPEDSPLHFGNGTRLTVT.

The rearrangement links TRBV28 to TRBJ1-3; possible D gene TRBD1, 6 bases. The CDR3 length is 16 residues. The V end was cut by 2 bases, the J end by 0 bases, with 11 bases between. Germline values: CDR1 MDHEN, CDR2 SYDVKM. For the CDR3, the DNA is TGTGCCAGCAGTTTAAGGGGGGGGCTCTCTGGAAACACCATATATTTT. It yields the protein CASSLRGGLSGNTIYF.

The chain links TRBV3-1 (or the pseudogene TRBV3-2) to TRBJ1-2; D uncertain. The CDR3 consists of 14 residues. V was clipped by 2 bases and J by 2 bases, with 9 bases between them. CDR1 is LGHDT, CDR2 YNNKEL, per germline (reference sequence). The CDR3, as DNA: TGTGCCAGCAGCCAACCCGACACGAACTATGGCTACACCTTC. The encoded protein is CASSQPDTNYGYTF.

This sequence joins TRBV28 and TRBJ2-7; D may be TRBD2 (6 bases). This CDR3 has 15 residues. Germline loops: CDR1 MDHEN, CDR2 SYDVKM. The V and J ends lost 1 base and 0 bases respectively, with 10 bases between them. The CDR3 here is CASSLSGGLSYEQYF. For the CDR3, the DNA is TGTGCCAGCAGTTTATCTGGGGGACTCTCCTACGAGCAGTACTTC.

V gene TRBV10-3 combines with J gene TRBJ2-7; D possibly corresponds to TRBD2 (6 bases). V was trimmed by 4 bases and J by 3 bases, leaving 10 bases between them. This CDR3 region has 13 residues. Germline V CDR1 and CDR2: ENHRY, SYGVKD. The CDR3 reads CAISGGTLYEQYF. In DNA, the CDR3 is TGTGCCATCAGTGGCGGGACGCTCTACGAGCAGTACTTC.

The J gene is TRBJ2-7, the V gene TRBV18; 9 bases are a match to TRBD2. Germline lookup yields CDR1 KGHSH and CDR2 LQKENI. The CDR3 runs to 17 residues. J gave up 3 bases and V 8 bases, and 17 bases lay outside the gene matches. As DNA, the CDR3 is TGTGCCAGCGCAACCAACTATCTAGCGGGATTACTCTACGAGCAGTACTTC. It translates to CASATNYLAGLLYEQYF.

The chain carries TRBV5-1 and TRBJ1-1, with D unresolved. Trimming removed 0 bases from V and 3 bases from J, with 9 bases in between. The CDR3 extends over 14 amino acids. CDR1 is SGHRS, CDR2 YFSETQ, per germline. As DNA, the CDR3 is TGCGCCAGCAGCTTGGTGGGCGGTGACACTGAAGCTTTCTTT. It encodes CASSLVGGDTEAFF.

The J gene is TRBJ2-2, the V gene TRBV7-3; 8 bases line up with TRBD2. The CDR3 runs to 15 residues. CDR1 and CDR2 (germline): SGHTA, FQGTGA. V was clipped by 5 bases and J by 5 bases; unmatched bases: 7. This chain's CDR3 is CASSQRETKTGELFF. The DNA for the CDR3 is TGTGCCAGCAGCCAGCGGGAGACTAAGACCGGGGAGCTGTTTTTT.

This rearrangement joins TRBV4-1 to TRBJ1-2; the match to TRBD1 covers 8 bases. Losses at the gene ends were 3 bases for V and 6 bases for J; bases not matched to a gene: 18. CDR3 length equals 18 residues. Germline V gene sequence: CDR1 MGHRA, CDR2 YSYEKL. CDR3 nucleotides: TGCGCCAGCAGCCAGGCCCCTCCCCAGGGGGCGTTTAAGGATGGCTACACCTTC. Its translation: CASSQAPPQGAFKDGYTF.

V and J are TRBV5-1 and TRBJ1-4; no clear D. The CDR3 runs to 15 residues. Between the trimmed V and J ends, which lost 5 bases and 7 bases, there was a span of 18 bases. Germline lookup yields CDR1 SGHRS and CDR2 YFSETQ. The CDR3 protein is CASRRSLESGEKLFF. For the CDR3, the DNA is TGCGCCAGCAGACGATCCCTCGAATCCGGTGAAAAACTGTTTTTT.

To note about this clone: Sequence at one end of the junction differs from germline and may be a read error. The chain combines TRBV5-6 with TRBJ1-2; D possibly corresponds to TRBD1 (6 bases). This CDR3 is 14 amino acids long. Germline lookup yields CDR1 SGHDT and CDR2 YYEEEE. The chain's CDR3 is CASSRLNRATRPFF. DNA for the CDR3: TGTGCCAGCAGCCGCTTAAACAGGGCTACACGTCCTTTCTTC.

This clone was picked up one time. The chain carries TRBV6-1 and TRBJ2-7; the D gene is possibly TRBD2 (5 bases). The CDR3 covers 19 residues. Trimming shortened V by 4 bases and J by 5 bases, and 30 bases separated the two germline ends. Germline-derived CDR1 and CDR2 are MNHNS and SASEGT. CDR3 residues: CASSGRVLKHRTHVDEQYF. CDR3 sequence (DNA): TGTGCCAGCAGTGGCCGGGTCTTGAAACACCGGACTCATGTAGACGAGCAGTACTTC.

This clone was counted once. The chain links TRBV2 to TRBJ1-2; D gene unclear. Trimming took 0 bases from V and 5 from J, leaving 13 bases between them. In germline, CDR1 is SNHLY, CDR2 FYNNEI. The CDR3 runs 15 residues. CDR3 loop: CASSEARRGSYGYTF. The CDR3, as DNA: TGTGCCAGCAGTGAAGCCCGCCGGGGAAGTTATGGCTACACCTTC.

CDR3 nucleotide sequence: TGTGCCAGCAGTTACGCCGGGGCCTTGGATCAGCCCCAGCATTTT. Amino acid sequence: CASSYAGALDQPQHF. V is TRBV6-5 and J is TRBJ1-5, with D maybe TRBD1 (5 bases). Germline V lookup: CDR1 MNHEY, CDR2 SVGAGI. V shed 2 bases and J shed 5 bases, with 13 bases lying between them. The CDR3 consists of 15 residues.